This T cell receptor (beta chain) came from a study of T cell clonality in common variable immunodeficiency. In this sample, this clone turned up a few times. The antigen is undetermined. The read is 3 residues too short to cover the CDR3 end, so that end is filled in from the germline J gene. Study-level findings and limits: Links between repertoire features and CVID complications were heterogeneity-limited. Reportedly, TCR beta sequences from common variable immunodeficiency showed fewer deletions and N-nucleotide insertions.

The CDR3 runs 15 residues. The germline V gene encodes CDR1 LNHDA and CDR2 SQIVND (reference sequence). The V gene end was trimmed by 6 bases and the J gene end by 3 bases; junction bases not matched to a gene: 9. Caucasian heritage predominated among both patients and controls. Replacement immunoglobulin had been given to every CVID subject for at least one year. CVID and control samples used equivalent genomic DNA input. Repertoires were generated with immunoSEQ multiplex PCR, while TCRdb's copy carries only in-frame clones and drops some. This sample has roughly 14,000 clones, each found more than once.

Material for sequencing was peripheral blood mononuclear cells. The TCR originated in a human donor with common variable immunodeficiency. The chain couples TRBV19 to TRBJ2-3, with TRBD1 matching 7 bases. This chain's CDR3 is CASRKQGMRTDTQYF. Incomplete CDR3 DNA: TGTGCCAGTAGGAAACAGGGGATGAGAACAGATACG. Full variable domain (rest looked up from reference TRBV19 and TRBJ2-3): DGGITQSPKYLFRKEGQNVTLSCEQNLNHDAMYWYRQDPGQGLRLIYYSQIVNDFQKGDIAEGYSVSREKKESFPLTVTSAQKNPTAFYLCASRKQGMRTDTQYFGPGTRLTVL.